The clone carrying this T cell receptor (beta chain) appeared a few times. What it binds is not known. The data were taken from a study of vaccination and CD4 T cells after COVID-19. The Oncomine TCR Beta short-read assay sequenced DNA from cultured CD4+ T cells. From CD4+ T cells that had been cultured, genomic DNA was extracted. Via MiXCR, TCRdb re-called the PCR reads, giving one row per CDR3 protein. The profile shows roughly 13,000 distinct CDR3 sequences, around 55% of them singletons. V lost 0 bases and J lost 5; bases outside the gene matches: 4. CDR1 DFQATT and CDR2 SNEGSKA come from the germline V gene (reference sequence). The CDR3 is 14 residues long. Regarding treatment: roughly 11-day PBMC culture with coronavirus spike peptide pools or control peptides (ViraFEST assay).

Specimen: CD4+ T cells from blood, cultured in vitro. The rearrangement joins TRBV20-1 to TRBJ2-3; 8 nucleotides match TRBD2. The source of this sequence is a human donor who had recovered from COVID-19. Written as DNA, the CDR3 is TGCAGTGCTAGAGAGGCGGGAGGAGTAGATACGCAGTATTTT. Translating gives CSAREAGGVDTQYF.